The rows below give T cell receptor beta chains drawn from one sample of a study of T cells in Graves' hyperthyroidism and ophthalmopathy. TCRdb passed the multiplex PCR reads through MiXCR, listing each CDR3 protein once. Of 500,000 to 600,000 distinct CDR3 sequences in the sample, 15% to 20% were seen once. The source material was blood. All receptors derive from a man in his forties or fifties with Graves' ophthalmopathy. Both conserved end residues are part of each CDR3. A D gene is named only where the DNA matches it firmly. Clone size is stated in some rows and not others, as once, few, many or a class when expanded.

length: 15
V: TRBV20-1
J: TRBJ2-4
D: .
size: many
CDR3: CSARGGAGTKNIQYF
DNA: TGCAGTGCAAGAGGAGGGGCTGGGACCAAAAACATTCAGTACTTC

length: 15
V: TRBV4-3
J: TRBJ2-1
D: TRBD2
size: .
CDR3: CASSQGGGSGNEQFF
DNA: TGCGCCAGCAGCCAAGGGGGGGGATCGGGCAATGAGCAGTTCTTC

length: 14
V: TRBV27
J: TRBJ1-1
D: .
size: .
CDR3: CASSRRGVNTEAFF
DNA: TGTGCCAGCAGCCGCCGCGGGGTGAACACTGAAGCTTTCTTT

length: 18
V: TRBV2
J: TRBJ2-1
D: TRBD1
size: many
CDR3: CASSLLTGATGSYNEQFF
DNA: TGTGCCAGCAGTCTTCTTACAGGGGCCACGGGGTCCTACAATGAGCAGTTCTTC

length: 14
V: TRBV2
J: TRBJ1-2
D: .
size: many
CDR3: CASSEAQGQRGYTF
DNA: TGTGCCAGCAGTGAAGCGCAGGGGCAGCGCGGCTACACCTTC

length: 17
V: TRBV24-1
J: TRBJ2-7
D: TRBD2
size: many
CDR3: CATSDSTGTSANYEQYF
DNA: TGTGCCACCAGTGATTCCACCGGGACTAGCGCAAACTACGAGCAGTACTTC

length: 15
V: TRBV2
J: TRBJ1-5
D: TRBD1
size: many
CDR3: CASRQGVLSNQPQHF
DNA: TGTGCCAGCAGACAGGGGGTCCTGAGCAATCAGCCCCAGCATTTT

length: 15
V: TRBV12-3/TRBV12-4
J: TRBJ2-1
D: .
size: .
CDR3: CASSHWGDSYNEQFF
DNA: TGTGCCAGCAGTCATTGGGGGGACTCCTACAATGAGCAGTTCTTC

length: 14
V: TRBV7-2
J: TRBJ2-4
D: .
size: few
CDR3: CASSSWASLSIQYF
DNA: TGTGCCAGCAGCTCGTGGGCTAGTTTAAGCATTCAGTACTTC

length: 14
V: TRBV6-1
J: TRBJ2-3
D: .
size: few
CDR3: CASRATTSTDTQYF
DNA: TGTGCCAGCAGAGCTACGACTAGCACAGATACGCAGTATTTT

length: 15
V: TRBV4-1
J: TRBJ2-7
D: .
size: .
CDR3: CASSQDRGHHYEQYF
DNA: TGCGCCAGCAGCCAAGATCGGGGACACCACTACGAGCAGTACTTC

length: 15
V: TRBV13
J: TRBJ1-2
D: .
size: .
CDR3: CASSSQRRINYGYTF
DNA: TGTGCCAGCAGCTCCCAGAGAAGGATTAACTATGGCTACACCTTC

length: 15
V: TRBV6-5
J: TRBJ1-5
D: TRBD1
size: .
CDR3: CASSSGTVSNQPQHF
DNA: TGTGCCAGCAGTTCCGGGACAGTTAGCAATCAGCCCCAGCATTTT

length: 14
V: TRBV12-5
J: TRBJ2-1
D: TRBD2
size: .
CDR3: CASGPGLARNEQFF
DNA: TGTGCTAGTGGCCCGGGACTAGCGAGGAATGAGCAGTTCTTC

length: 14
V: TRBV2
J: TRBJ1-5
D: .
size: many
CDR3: CASSSFDDNQPQHF
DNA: TGTGCCAGCAGTTCGTTCGACGACAATCAGCCCCAGCATTTT

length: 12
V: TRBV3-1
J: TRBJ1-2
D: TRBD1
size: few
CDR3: CASKGTGEGYTF
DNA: TGTGCCAGTAAAGGCACAGGGGAAGGCTACACCTTC

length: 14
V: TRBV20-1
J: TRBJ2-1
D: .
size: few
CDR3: CSARAVADYNEQFF
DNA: TGCAGTGCTAGAGCAGTGGCGGATTACAATGAGCAGTTCTTC

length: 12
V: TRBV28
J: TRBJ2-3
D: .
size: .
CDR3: CASSSTRFTQYF
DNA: TGTGCCAGCAGTTCGACCCGATTTACGCAGTATTTT

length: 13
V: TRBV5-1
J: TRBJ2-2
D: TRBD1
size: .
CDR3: CASSLGQGRELFF
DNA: TGCGCCAGCAGCTTGGGACAGGGGCGGGAGCTGTTTTTT

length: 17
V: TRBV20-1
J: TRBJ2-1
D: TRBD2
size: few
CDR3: CSASLPLTSGHNYEQFF
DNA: TGCAGTGCTAGTCTTCCCCTGACTAGCGGGCACAACTATGAGCAGTTCTTC

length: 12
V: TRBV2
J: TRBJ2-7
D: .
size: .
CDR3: CASNVDTYEQYF
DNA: TGTGCCAGCAACGTGGACACCTACGAGCAGTACTTC

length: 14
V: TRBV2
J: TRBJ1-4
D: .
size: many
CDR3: CASSEGQHNEKLFF
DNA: TGTGCCAGCAGTGAGGGGCAGCATAATGAAAAACTGTTTTTT

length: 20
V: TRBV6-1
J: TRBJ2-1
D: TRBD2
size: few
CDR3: CASSPTRTSGGTLSYNEQFF
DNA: TGTGCCAGCAGCCCCACCCGGACTAGCGGGGGGACGCTATCCTACAATGAGCAGTTCTTC

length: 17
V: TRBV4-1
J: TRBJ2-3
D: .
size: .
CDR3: CASSQLSDGPTTDTQYF
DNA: TGCGCCAGCAGCCAACTTTCCGACGGGCCCACGACAGATACGCAGTATTTT

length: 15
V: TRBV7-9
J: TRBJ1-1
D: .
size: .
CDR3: CASASRTGLDTEAFF
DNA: TGTGCCAGCGCCTCACGAACGGGGTTGGACACTGAAGCTTTCTTT

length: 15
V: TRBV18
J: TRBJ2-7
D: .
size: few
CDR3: CASSPEIQGSHEQYF
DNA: TGTGCCAGCTCACCAGAAATACAGGGATCCCACGAGCAGTACTTC

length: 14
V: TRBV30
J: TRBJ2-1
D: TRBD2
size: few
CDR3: CACIRLAAYNEQFF
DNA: TGTGCCTGTATCCGACTAGCGGCTTACAATGAGCAGTTCTTC

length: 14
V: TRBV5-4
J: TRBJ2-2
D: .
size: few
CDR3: CASSFQRNTGELFF
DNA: TGTGCCAGCAGCTTCCAGCGGAACACCGGGGAGCTGTTTTTT

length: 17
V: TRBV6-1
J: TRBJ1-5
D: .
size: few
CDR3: CASSLRRVGTSNQPQHF
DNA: TGTGCCAGCAGCCTCAGGCGTGTGGGTACGAGCAATCAGCCCCAGCATTTT

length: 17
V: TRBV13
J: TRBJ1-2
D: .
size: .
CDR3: CASSLEGEGVYNYGYTF
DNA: TGTGCCAGCAGCTTAGAGGGGGAGGGGGTGTACAACTATGGCTACACCTTC

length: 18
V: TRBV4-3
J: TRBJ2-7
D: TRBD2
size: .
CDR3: CASSQGPWAGGDEYEQYF
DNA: TGCGCCAGCAGCCAGGGCCCCTGGGCTGGGGGGGACGAATACGAGCAGTACTTC